The present entry profiles one T cell receptor beta chain with its context. Source study methods: Reference gene primer amplification gave nucleated cell count estimates. Repertoires were generated with immunoSEQ multiplex PCR, while TCRdb's copy carries only in-frame clones and drops some. The V and J calls and clone size were taken over from that table, and D and trimming were inferred from the DNA. The sample records around 260,000 clones, 80% to 90% being singletons. These data originate in a study of blood T cell repertoires in COVID-19. Study-wide context: Acute and convalescent COVID-19 samples came from the United States, Italy and Spain. PBMCs, B-cell-depleted T cells, or T cells provided the cDNA or gDNA that made up the material.

Sample: peripheral blood. The sequence was collected from a woman between 50 and 59 years old with acute or convalescent COVID-19.

The CDR3 is CASSLWTGGAADTQYF. CDR3 coding DNA: TGTGCCAGCAGTTTGTGGACAGGGGGCGCAGCAGATACGCAGTATTTT. The chain combines TRBV28 with TRBJ2-3; 11 bases are a match to TRBD1. Germline trimming cut 3 bases from V and 4 bases from J; bases unmatched to any gene: 6. Germline V lookup: CDR1 MDHEN, CDR2 SYDVKM. There are 16 residues in the CDR3. Variable domain in full (rest from reference TRBV28 and TRBJ2-3): DVKVTQSSRYLVKRTGEKVFLECVQDMDHENMFWYRQDPGLGLRLIYFSYDVKMKEKGDIPEGYSVSREKKERFSLILESASTNQTSMYLCASSLWTGGAADTQYFGPGTRLTVL.